The entry that follows covers one T cell receptor (beta chain) sequence. The data stem from a study of response to subunit inactivated influenza vaccine. TCRdb re-analysed the RT-PCR reads in MiXCR, keeping a single row per CDR3 protein. The table includes about 780,000 distinct CDR3 sequences, under 20% detected once. Specimen: PBMCs from blood, collected 5 to 6 days after vaccination. The sequence was collected from a man aged 50-60 years who received an inactivated influenza vaccine.

The CDR3, as DNA: TGTGCCACCAGTGATTTAAAGGGGGCCGGTGAGACCCAGTACTTC. Encoded protein: CATSDLKGAGETQYF. This chain joins TRBV24-1 and TRBJ2-5; 7 positions match TRBD1. Per the germline V gene, CDR1 is KGHDR and CDR2 is SFDVKD. The V segment lost 1 base and the J segment 5 bases; nucleotides outside the gene matches: 6. CDR3 size: 15 residues.